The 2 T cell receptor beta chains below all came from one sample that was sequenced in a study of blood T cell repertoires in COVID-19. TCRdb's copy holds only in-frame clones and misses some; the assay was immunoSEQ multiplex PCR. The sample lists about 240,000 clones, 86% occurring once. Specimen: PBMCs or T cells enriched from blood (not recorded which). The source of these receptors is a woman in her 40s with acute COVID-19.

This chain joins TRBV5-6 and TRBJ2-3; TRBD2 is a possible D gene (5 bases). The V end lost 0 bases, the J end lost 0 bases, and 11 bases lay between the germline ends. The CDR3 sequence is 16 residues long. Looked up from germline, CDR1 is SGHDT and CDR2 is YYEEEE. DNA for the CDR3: TGTGCCAGCAGCTTGGCCAGCCGGAGGAGCACAGATACGCAGTATTTT. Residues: CASSLASRRSTDTQYF.

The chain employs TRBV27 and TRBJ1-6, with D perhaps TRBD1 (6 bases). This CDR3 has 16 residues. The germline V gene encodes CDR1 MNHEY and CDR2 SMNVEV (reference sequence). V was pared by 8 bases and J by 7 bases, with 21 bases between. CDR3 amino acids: CASRSPRGGPNSPLHF. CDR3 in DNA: TGTGCCAGCCGATCCCCGAGGGGGGGACCCAATTCACCCCTCCACTTT.